This paragraph covers one T cell receptor beta chain sequence. Its target is not known. This sample is part of a study of CD8+CD57+ T cells in acquired aplastic anemia. As for the study in general: Sorted CD4+ plus CD8+ cells gave DNA averaging about 3.2 ug. Mean read depth for CD4+ cells from healthy donors was around 11 million. Points from the study as a whole: Shared by patients and controls, roughly 28 CD8+ CDR3s were abundant in patients.

Genomic DNA provided the template from which TCR beta VDJ and CDR3 profiles were obtained. TCRdb called the reads again in MiXCR, with one record for every CDR3 protein. Here the sample spans hundreds of thousands of distinct CDR3 sequences, approximately 70% being singletons. Trimming stripped 8 bases from V and 2 bases from J, with 9 bases between. The CDR3 is made up of 12 amino acids. Germline lookup yields CDR1 SEHNR and CDR2 FQNEAQ (reference sequence). This sequence originates from a human donor in good health, serving as a control. The sequenced material came from sorted CD4+, CD8+, or CD8+CD57+ T cells (not recorded which) from PBMCs. This chain links TRBV7-9 with TRBJ1-2; no reliable D call. The CDR3 nucleotides are TGTGCCAGCGCCTTACAGAACTATGGCTACACCTTC. Translated: CASALQNYGYTF.